The 22 T cell receptor beta chains below were found in one sample sequenced in a study of T cell repertoires in cytomegalovirus infection. A single record per CDR3 protein comes from TCRdb applying MiXCR to the reads. Of hundreds of thousands of distinct CDR3 sequences in the sample, 15% to 20% are singletons; the top ten hold approximately 10%. The sample taken for sequencing was PBMCs. These receptors all stem from a human donor in good health (CMV status not recorded). Some clones in this sample may be carry-over from other donors' samples.

This clonotype showed up just a few times. The chain uses TRBV20-1 and TRBJ2-3, with D uncertain. The CDR3 totals 13 residues. The germline CDR1 and CDR2 sequences are DFQATT and SNEGSKA (reference sequence). V was clipped by 4 bases and J by 2 bases, with 10 bases between them. CDR3 sequence reads: CSATYLDTDTQYF. The CDR3 region has the DNA TGCAGTGCTACTTACTTGGACACAGATACGCAGTATTTT.

Ten or more counts support this clonotype. V gene TRBV7-8 combines with J gene TRBJ1-6; D is perhaps TRBD1 (6 bases). The CDR3 runs to 13 residues. V lost 1 base, J lost 11 bases, and 9 bases lay in between. Germline assignment: CDR1 SGHVS and CDR2 FQNEAQ. CDR3 protein: CASSLGTAAPLHF. CDR3 in DNA: TGTGCCAGCAGCTTAGGGACAGCGGCACCCCTCCACTTT.

This clonotype has more than one count but fewer than ten. The V call is TRBV28, the J call TRBJ2-7, with D possibly being TRBD2 (6 bases). Germline V gene sequence: CDR1 MDHEN, CDR2 SYDVKM. There are 16 residues in the CDR3. Trimming removed 5 bases from V and 3 bases from J, with 20 bases in between. The CDR3 reads CASSAPRGVTGYEQYF. The CDR3 DNA sequence: TGTGCCAGCAGTGCCCCACGCGGGGTAACGGGCTACGAGCAGTACTTC. Full variable domain (rest looked up from reference TRBV28 and TRBJ2-7): DVKVTQSSRYLVKRTGEKVFLECVQDMDHENMFWYRQDPGLGLRLIYFSYDVKMKEKGDIPEGYSVSREKKERFSLILESASTNQTSMYLCASSAPRGVTGYEQYFGPGTRLTVT.

This clonotype was detected only a few times. This chain uses TRBV19 with TRBJ2-3; possibly TRBD1 for D (5 bases). Trimming removed 2 bases at V and 1 base at J, with 13 bases between. Germline CDR1 and CDR2: LNHDA and SQIVND (reference sequence). The CDR3 spans 16 residues. CDR3 residues: CASSILAGRGTDTQYF. In DNA, the CDR3 is TGTGCCAGTAGTATATTAGCTGGCAGGGGCACAGATACGCAGTATTTT.

This clonotype has at least ten counts. This rearrangement joins TRBV7-2 to TRBJ2-1; D is possibly TRBD2 (5 bases). This CDR3 is 15 amino acids long. With 3 bases removed from V and 9 bases from J, the gap between germline ends came to 18 bases. Germline-derived CDR1 and CDR2 are SGHTA and FQGNSA. As DNA, the CDR3 is TGTGCCAGCAGCTTTGAAAGGACTGCCCTGGGTGAGCAGTTCTTC. This gives the protein CASSFERTALGEQFF.

This clonotype was seen at least ten times. The chain joins TRBV12-3 or TRBV12-4 to TRBJ2-7; a possible D gene is TRBD2 (6 bases). V was clipped by 7 bases and J by 3 bases, with 13 bases between them. The CDR3 is made up of 13 amino acids. CDR3 sequence (DNA): TGTGCCAGCACTCAAAGGGACTTCTACGAGCAGTACTTC. Translating gives CASTQRDFYEQYF.

This clonotype was recorded many times. The chain employs TRBV7-8 and TRBJ2-3; 7 positions agree with TRBD1. The CDR3 is 15 amino acids. Germline CDR1 and CDR2: SGHVS and FQNEAQ. V shed 2 bases, J shed 2 bases, and the junction held 4 bases outside the gene matches. The DNA for the CDR3 is TGTGCCAGCAGCTTAACGAGGGGGCACACAGATACGCAGTATTTT. It translates to CASSLTRGHTDTQYF.

This clonotype was observed a few times. This chain connects TRBV5-1 to TRBJ2-1; 7 bases are shared with TRBD2. J was trimmed by 0 bases and V by 3 bases; bases with no gene match: 6. The CDR3 runs 16 residues. Germline V CDR1 and CDR2: SGHRS, YFSETQ. CDR3 amino acids: CASSSVLAVSYNEQFF. The CDR3 bases are TGCGCCAGCAGCTCCGTTCTAGCGGTCTCCTACAATGAGCAGTTCTTC. Supplemented by reference TRBV5-1 and TRBJ2-1, the full variable domain reads KAGVTQTPRYLIKTRGQQVTLSCSPISGHRSVSWYQQTPGQGLQFLFEYFSETQRNKGNFPGRFSGRQFSNSRSEMNVSTLELGDSALYLCASSSVLAVSYNEQFFGPGTRLTVL.

J is TRBJ2-7 and V is TRBV4-3; no clear D. V was shortened by 0 bases and J by 2 bases, with 8 bases between the two germline ends. The CDR3 totals 14 residues. The germline V gene encodes CDR1 LGHNA and CDR2 YSLEER. This chain's CDR3 is CASSQDRATYEQYF. CDR3 DNA sequence: TGCGCCAGCAGCCAAGACCGGGCAACCTACGAGCAGTACTTC.

In its sample, this clonotype was seen many times. The chain joins TRBV7-9 to TRBJ2-7; 7 positions agree with TRBD2. The CDR3 is made up of 15 amino acids. Germline lookup yields CDR1 SEHNR and CDR2 FQNEAQ (reference sequence). The trim removed 5 bases at V and 1 base at J, leaving 8 bases unmatched. The CDR3: CASSPPGGGSYEQYF. CDR3 nucleotides: TGTGCCAGCAGCCCCCCGGGGGGAGGTTCCTACGAGCAGTACTTC.

This clonotype occurred a few times. The chain employs TRBV6-2 or TRBV6-3 and TRBJ2-7; the match to TRBD2 covers 10 bases. V dropped 5 bases and J dropped 0; count of bases not matched to a gene: 10. Germline CDR1 reads MNHEY; CDR2 reads SVGEGT. CDR3 length equals 17 residues. The CDR3 region has the DNA TGTGCCAGCAGTGGTGGGAAGCGGGAGGGCCTCTCCTACGAGCAGTACTTC. Its protein is CASSGGKREGLSYEQYF.

In its sample, this clonotype was seen a few times. The chain couples TRBV10-3 to TRBJ1-5; D call uncertain. Germline loops: CDR1 ENHRY, CDR2 SYGVKD. V was clipped by 0 bases and J by 2 bases, with 5 bases between them. The CDR3 has 14 residues. CDR3 amino acids: CAISESGGNQPQHF. The CDR3 DNA follows: TGTGCCATCAGTGAGTCGGGCGGCAATCAGCCCCAGCATTTT.

The chain has TRBV6-2 or TRBV6-3 and TRBJ2-7, with TRBD2 as a possible D gene (6 bases). The CDR3 has 15 residues. Looked up from germline, CDR1 is MNHEY and CDR2 is SVGEGT. V was shortened by 2 bases and J by 2 bases, with 13 bases between the two germline ends. The CDR3 loop is CASSYGLAQTYEQYF. CDR3 sequence (DNA): TGTGCCAGCAGTTACGGCCTAGCGCAGACCTACGAGCAGTACTTC.

V gene TRBV7-2 combines with J gene TRBJ2-2, with D possibly TRBD2 on 6 matching bases. The V gene's germline CDR1 is SGHTA and CDR2 FQGNSA. The V end lost 5 bases, the J end lost 9 bases, and 19 bases lay between the germline ends. The CDR3 has 15 residues. CDR3 amino acids: CASSPRAGTPWELFF. In DNA, the CDR3 is TGTGCCAGCAGCCCCCGCGCGGGGACCCCCTGGGAGCTGTTTTTT.

This chain joins TRBV5-1 and TRBJ2-5; 8 bases map to TRBD1. The CDR3 is made up of 14 amino acids. Trimming at V came to 4 bases and at J to 3 bases, leaving 5 bases not matched to a gene. CDR1 is SGHRS, CDR2 YFSETQ, per germline. The CDR3 loop is CASSVTGVEETQYF. Written as DNA, the CDR3 is TGCGCCAGCAGCGTGACAGGGGTTGAAGAGACCCAGTACTTC.

With respect to this clonotype: A junction boundary mismatches the germline segment, possibly from a read error. V is TRBV5-3 and J is TRBJ1-2; D is ambiguous. TRBV5-3 is identified as an open reading frame with a role that is uncertain. The CDR3 sequence is 15 residues long. CDR3 sequence reads: CASSLVYGANYGYTF. In DNA, the CDR3 is TGTGCCAGCAGCTTGGTTTATGGGGCTAACTATGGCTACACCTTC.

This clonotype was counted only a few times. The chain uses TRBV6-2 or TRBV6-3 and TRBJ1-4; D gene unclear. Germline CDR1 reads MNHEY; CDR2 reads SVGEGT. CDR3 length equals 15 residues. Trimming shortened V by 6 bases and J by 6 bases, and 17 bases separated the two germline ends. CDR3 region: CASRPKGNTYEKLFF. The CDR3 nucleotides are TGTGCCAGCAGACCTAAGGGAAATACGTATGAAAAACTGTTTTTT.

The chain has TRBV7-9 and TRBJ2-5; 14 bases are a match to TRBD2. Germline assignment: CDR1 SEHNR and CDR2 FQNEAQ (reference sequence). Trimming removed 7 bases from V and 2 bases from J; junction bases left unmatched: 3. The CDR3 spans 15 residues. The CDR3 reads CASTRTSGGQETQYF. CDR3 nucleotide sequence: TGTGCCAGCACCCGGACTAGCGGGGGGCAAGAGACCCAGTACTTC.

This chain connects TRBV6-6 to TRBJ2-2; D unclear. CDR1 and CDR2 from the germline V gene are MNHNY and SVGAGI (reference sequence). Trimming stripped 5 bases from V and 2 bases from J, with 6 bases between. CDR3 length equals 13 residues. The CDR3 nucleotides read TGTGCCAGCAGTCGACTCAACACCGGGGAGCTGTTTTTT. Amino acid sequence: CASSRLNTGELFF.

This clonotype has more than one count but fewer than ten. V and J are TRBV7-4 and TRBJ1-1; D is unclear. Trimming took 2 bases from V and 5 from J, leaving 15 bases between them. Germline V gene sequence: CDR1 SGHVT, CDR2 SQSDAQ. This CDR3 comprises 15 residues. CDR3: CASSLSSGGRTEAFF. The CDR3 nucleotides read TGTGCCAGCAGCTTATCCTCAGGAGGGCGGACTGAAGCTTTCTTT.

Concerning this clonotype: A much larger clone lies a single base off, so this may be a read error. V gene TRBV7-6 combines with J gene TRBJ2-3; 8 bases are shared with TRBD2. The CDR3 consists of 17 residues. The germline gives CDR1 SGHVS, CDR2 FNYEAQ. V lost 0 bases, J lost 2 bases, and 7 bases stayed unmatched. CDR3 protein: CASSLAAAGGATDTQYF. As DNA, the CDR3 is TGTGCCAGCAGCTTAGCGGCGGCGGGAGGAGCCACAGATACGCAGTATTTT. Full variable domain (missing parts from reference TRBV7-6 and TRBJ2-3): GAGVSQSPRYKVTKRGQDVALRCDPISGHVSLYWYRQALGQGPEFLTYFNYEAQQDKSGLPNDRFSAERPEGSISTLTIQRTEQRDSAMYRCASSLAAAGGATDTQYFGPGTRLTVL.

This clonotype appeared a few times. V and J are TRBV12-3 or TRBV12-4 and TRBJ1-1; 7 nucleotides line up with TRBD1. This CDR3 comprises 16 residues. The J segment lost 0 bases and the V segment lost 6 bases, leaving 10 bases of the junction unmatched. DNA for the CDR3: TGTGCCAGCAGACACCGGACAGGTAACATGAACACTGAAGCTTTCTTT. It specifies CASRHRTGNMNTEAFF.